This T cell receptor beta chain is from a study of somatic mutations in cytotoxic T cells in rheumatoid arthritis. This clone is classed as medium-sized. Germline V gene data show CDR1 as MGHRA and CDR2 as YSYEKL. V was shortened by 4 bases and J by 5 bases, with 8 bases between the two germline ends. The CDR3 covers 13 residues. Assay: immunoSEQ multiplex PCR; the TCRdb copy retains only in-frame clones and omits some. The table lists about 23,000 clones, approximately 80% of them singletons. This TCR was recovered from an adult with rheumatoid arthritis. Sequenced: CD8+ T cells sorted from blood. The chain joins TRBV4-1 to TRBJ2-2; weak D call: TRBD1 (6 bases). In DNA form, the CDR3 reads TGCGCCAGCAGCCTTGACAGGACCGGGGAGCTGTTTTTT. This codes for CASSLDRTGELFF.